The 18 T cell receptor beta chains reported below all come from one sample, sequenced in a study of human T cells and chemical hapten exposure. Time point described: patch test 2, 6 weeks after DPC sensitization. Treatment meaning: therapeutic diphenylcyclopropenone sensitization with weekly scalp DPC. From the RACE reads, TCRdb called clonotypes with MiXCR, one entry per CDR3 protein. The data show fewer than 85,000 distinct CDR3 sequences, with 10% seen just once and 2% to 3% held by the top ten. This sample comprised whole blood, obtained in connection with sensitization to the hapten diphenylcyclopropenone (DPC). The receptors here all came from a woman in her 30s with alopecia areata. Some clones in this sample may be carry-over from other donors' samples.

The rearrangement joins TRBV2 to TRBJ2-3; maybe TRBD1 (5 bases). The CDR3 consists of 14 residues. CDR1 SNHLY and CDR2 FYNNEI come from the germline V gene. The V end was cut by 4 bases, the J end by 4 bases, with 12 bases between. CDR3 nucleotide sequence: TGTGCCAGCAGTGGATTCAGGGCGGCAGATACGCAGTATTTT. This gives the protein CASSGFRAADTQYF.

The sample holds a few counts of this clonotype. At one end the junction does not follow the germline gene, possibly because of a read error. The chain recombines TRBV28 with TRBJ1-6; TRBD1 matches 10 bases. The germline CDR1 and CDR2 sequences are MDHEN and SYDVKM. The CDR3 consists of 14 residues. The CDR3 loop reads CASSRGTGALPLNF. CDR3 DNA: TGTGCCAGCAGCCGGGGGACAGGGGCCCTCCCTCTGAACTTT. The full variable domain, with the rest looked up from reference TRBV28 and TRBJ1-6, is DVKVTQSSRYLVKRTGEKVFLECVQDMDHENMFWYRQDPGLGLRLIYFSYDVKMKEKGDIPEGYSVSREKKERFSLILESASTNQTSMYLCASSRGTGALPLNFGNGTRLTVT.

The chain joins TRBV27 to TRBJ2-2, with D possibly being TRBD1 (5 bases). V was cut by 0 bases and J by 3 bases, with 11 bases left in between. The CDR3 extends over 16 amino acids. CDR1 MNHEY and CDR2 SMNVEV come from the germline V gene (reference sequence). The CDR3 nucleotides read TGTGCCAGCAGTTTATCTATCTTAGGGGACACCGGGGAGCTGTTTTTT. This sequence encodes CASSLSILGDTGELFF.

The rearrangement uses TRBV29-1 and TRBJ1-1; D is uncertain. The germline gives CDR1 SQVTM, CDR2 ANQGSEA. The V end lost 4 bases, the J end lost 1 base, and 16 bases lay between the germline ends. The CDR3 consists of 15 residues. CDR3 amino acids: CSVVPRLAQNTEAFF. In DNA, the CDR3 is TGCAGCGTTGTACCTCGGTTAGCCCAGAACACTGAAGCTTTCTTT.

This clonotype was seen ten or more times. The V and J genes are TRBV19 and TRBJ2-7; 9 bases are shared with TRBD2. The CDR3 is 16 residues long. Germline trimming cut 6 bases from V and 2 bases from J; bases unmatched to any gene: 11. Looked up from germline, CDR1 is LNHDA and CDR2 is SQIVND (reference sequence). DNA for the CDR3: TGTGCCAGTAGCCAAGCTAGCGGGGCCGGACCCTACGAGCAGTACTTC. The encoded protein is CASSQASGAGPYEQYF.

At least ten counts were recorded for this clonotype. The V and J genes are TRBV24-1 and TRBJ1-5; 9 nucleotides line up with TRBD1. Germline V gene lookup returns CDR1 KGHDR and CDR2 SFDVKD. This CDR3 has 13 amino acids. Losses at the gene ends were 9 bases for V and 5 bases for J; bases not matched to a gene: 4. CDR3: CATSGQGHQPQHF. CDR3 nucleotide sequence: TGTGCCACCTCTGGACAGGGGCATCAGCCCCAGCATTTT.

At least ten counts were recorded for this clonotype. V usage is TRBV5-1 and J usage is TRBJ1-1; D remains ambiguous. With 2 bases removed from V and 2 bases from J, the gap between germline ends came to 16 bases. Germline V CDR1 and CDR2: SGHRS, YFSETQ. CDR3 length: 16 residues. CDR3 bases: TGCGCCAGCAGCTTAAGGGTTTTGGACGCTAACACTGAAGCTTTCTTT. Its translation: CASSLRVLDANTEAFF.

This clonotype was detected ten times or more. The rearrangement uses TRBV4-2 and TRBJ2-3; 7 nucleotides agree with TRBD2. This CDR3 has 16 residues. J gave up 2 bases and V 0 bases, and 5 bases lay outside the gene matches. Germline V gene sequence: CDR1 LGHNA, CDR2 YNFKEQ. In nucleotides, the CDR3 is TGTGCCAGCAGCCAAGAACCTAGCGGTTCCACAGATACGCAGTATTTT. Residues: CASSQEPSGSTDTQYF.

There are a few counts of this clonotype. The chain joins TRBV19 to TRBJ2-7; D gene ambiguous. Germline CDR1 is LNHDA and CDR2 is SQIVND (reference sequence). This CDR3 is built from 12 residues. The ends were cut back, 4 bases at V and 5 bases at J, with 9 bases in the middle. This chain's CDR3 is CASSSLPDEQYF. The CDR3 DNA follows: TGTGCCAGTAGTAGCTTACCGGACGAGCAGTACTTC. Together with reference TRBV19 and TRBJ2-7, the CDR3 gives the full variable domain: DGGITQSPKYLFRKEGQNVTLSCEQNLNHDAMYWYRQDPGQGLRLIYYSQIVNDFQKGDIAEGYSVSREKKESFPLTVTSAQKNPTAFYLCASSSLPDEQYFGPGTRLTVT.

This clonotype came up many times. This sequence joins TRBV29-1 and TRBJ1-3; D unresolved. V dropped 8 bases and J dropped 4 bases, with 30 bases sitting between them. Germline V gene data show CDR1 as SQVTM and CDR2 as ANQGSEA. This CDR3 spans 18 amino acids. CDR3 sequence: CSSRTGPLNLLWGNTIYF. In DNA form, the CDR3 reads TGCAGCTCAAGAACGGGCCCACTGAACCTTCTGTGGGGAAACACCATATATTTT.

The J gene is TRBJ2-1, the V gene TRBV3-1; possible D gene TRBD2, 6 bases. The V end lost 2 bases, the J end lost 0 bases, and 14 bases lay between the germline ends. The germline gives CDR1 LGHDT, CDR2 YNNKEL (reference sequence). The CDR3 length is 17 residues. This CDR3 is CASSQFGSGFSYNEQFF. The CDR3 DNA follows: TGTGCCAGCAGCCAATTCGGGAGTGGGTTCTCCTACAATGAGCAGTTCTTC.

The table lists this clonotype with many counts. V is TRBV2 and J is TRBJ1-5; TRBD1 might be the D (6 bases). The V gene's germline CDR1 is SNHLY and CDR2 FYNNEI. Trimming left V 5 bases short and J 7 bases short, with 15 bases between. The CDR3 consists of 14 residues. CDR3 region: CASSPAGEGQPQHF. The CDR3 DNA follows: TGTGCCAGCAGTCCCGCAGGGGAAGGGCAGCCCCAGCATTTT.

This clonotype was picked up many times. This chain connects TRBV28 to TRBJ1-5; D unresolved. The CDR3 is 13 residues long. Trimming shortened V by 5 bases and J by 0 bases, and 5 bases separated the two germline ends. CDR1 and CDR2 (germline): MDHEN, SYDVKM. The CDR3 nucleotides read TGTGCCAGCAGTCCATATAGCAATCAGCCCCAGCATTTT. The encoded protein is CASSPYSNQPQHF.

This clonotype appeared many times. The genes are TRBV11-2 and TRBJ2-7, with D uncertain. Germline assignment: CDR1 SGHAT and CDR2 FQNNGV. Trimming cost V 5 bases and J 0 bases, with 14 bases left between them. This CDR3 comprises 15 residues. The CDR3: CASSPDRLGSYEQYF. As DNA, the CDR3 is TGTGCCAGCAGCCCAGACCGTCTCGGCTCCTACGAGCAGTACTTC.

This clonotype was counted many times. The genes are TRBV5-8 and TRBJ1-4; D gene ambiguous. The germline V and J ends were trimmed by 0 bases and 3 bases, with 9 bases remaining between them. The CDR3 loop spans 15 amino acids. Germline V gene data show CDR1 as SGHTS and CDR2 as YDEGEE. DNA of the CDR3: TGTGCCAGCAGCTTGGGAGGGATTTCTAATGAAAAACTGTTTTTT. Translation gives CASSLGGISNEKLFF.

In its sample, this clonotype was seen a few times. The chain combines TRBV6-2 or TRBV6-3 with TRBJ1-1, with 9 bases fitting TRBD1. The junction had 21 bases not matched to a gene; V was cut back by 6 bases and J by 4 bases. The CDR3 length is 19 residues. Germline V gene lookup returns CDR1 MNHEY and CDR2 SVGEGT. The CDR3 DNA sequence: TGTGCCAGCAGCCTAATCCCAATAACCCCCGGGACAGGGCCCACTGAAGCTTTCTTT. Its translation is CASSLIPITPGTGPTEAFF.

This clonotype has ten or more counts. The genes are TRBV7-8 and TRBJ2-1; 7 positions match TRBD2. CDR1 and CDR2 from the germline V gene are SGHVS and FQNEAQ. CDR3 size: 14 residues. Trimming at V came to 5 bases and at J to 6 bases, leaving 7 bases not matched to a gene. The CDR3: CASSARTSLNEQFF. For the CDR3, the DNA is TGTGCCAGCAGCGCGAGGACTAGTCTCAATGAGCAGTTCTTC.

This chain joins TRBV6-1 and TRBJ2-3; D uncertain. V lost 7 bases and J 0 bases, leaving 14 bases between the germline ends. There are 15 residues in the CDR3. Germline assignment: CDR1 MNHNS and CDR2 SASEGT. CDR3 protein: CASKETPYSTDTQYF. CDR3 bases: TGTGCCAGCAAGGAAACCCCGTATAGCACAGATACGCAGTATTTT.